These 21 T cell receptor beta chains share one sample of origin, sequenced in a study of blood T cell repertoires in COVID-19. Using immunoSEQ multiplex PCR, the repertoire was profiled, and TCRdb retains in-frame clones only, with some absent. Of around 180,000 clones in the sample, 70% to 85% were seen once. Material for sequencing was PBMCs or T cells enriched from blood (not recorded which). Every receptor here comes from a man aged 50-59 years who had recovered from COVID-19.

V usage is TRBV11-2 and J usage is TRBJ1-4; 7 nucleotides align to TRBD1. Germline CDR1 SGHAT, CDR2 FQNNGV. V lost 1 base and J lost 8; bases outside the gene matches: 10. The CDR3 contains 16 residues. The CDR3 spells CASSLVGTVLDEKLFF. For the CDR3, the DNA is TGTGCCAGCAGCTTAGTTGGGACAGTCCTCGACGAAAAACTGTTTTTT.

V and J are TRBV21-1 and TRBJ1-1; TRBD1, the table's D call, lacks a check against the DNA. TRBV21-1 is designated a pseudogene. This CDR3 is built from 14 residues. CDR3 DNA sequence: TGTGCCAGCAGCGTAGGCAGGCTCAGGACTGAAGCTTTCTTT. Encoded protein: CASSVGRLRTEAFF.

The rearrangement uses TRBV5-8 and TRBJ2-3; TRBD1 is a possible D gene (6 bases). The germline V and J ends were trimmed by 6 bases and 1 base, with 15 bases remaining between them. The V gene's germline CDR1 is SGHTS and CDR2 YDEGEE. The CDR3 runs to 15 residues. The CDR3 nucleotides read TGTGCCAGCACGTCGTGGGGGCTGCGCACAGATACGCAGTATTTT. As protein: CASTSWGLRTDTQYF.

The chain uses TRBV7-3 and TRBJ2-3, with TRBD1 matching 8 bases. There are 14 residues in the CDR3. In germline, CDR1 is SGHTA, CDR2 FQGTGA. The ends lost 4 bases at V and 5 bases at J; junction bases unmatched: 5. CDR3 residues: CASSSTGAKDTQYF. The CDR3 region has the DNA TGTGCCAGCAGCTCGACAGGGGCCAAAGATACGCAGTATTTT.

The V call is TRBV19, the J call TRBJ2-3, with a weak D call TRBD2 (5 bases). Germline CDR1 LNHDA, CDR2 SQIVND (reference sequence). There are 17 residues in the CDR3. Trimming removed 5 bases at V and 2 bases at J, with 20 bases between. In DNA, the CDR3 is TGTGCCAGTAGTCCAAACCCTGGGCAACTAGTCACAGATACGCAGTATTTT. This sequence encodes CASSPNPGQLVTDTQYF.

V and J are TRBV3-1 (or the pseudogene TRBV3-2) and TRBJ2-1; 10 bases agree with TRBD1. Germline V gene lookup returns CDR1 LGHDT and CDR2 YNNKEL (reference sequence). J was trimmed by 4 bases and V by 6 bases; bases with no gene match: 9. The CDR3 has 16 amino acids. The CDR3 bases are TGTGCCAGCAGATTCCGGGACAGGGGTGAATACAATGAGCAGTTCTTC. This encodes CASRFRDRGEYNEQFF.

The V call is TRBV6-5, the J call TRBJ1-1; TRBD1 might be the D (5 bases). The length of the CDR3 is 11 residues. Germline CDR1 and CDR2: MNHEY and SVGAGI. Trimming left V 7 bases short and J 7 bases short, with 10 bases between. CDR3 nucleotide sequence: TGTGCCAGCATGACCACAGGTGAAGCTTTCTTT. Its translation is CASMTTGEAFF.

J is TRBJ1-2 and V is TRBV30, with D possibly matching TRBD1 (5 bases). V lost 3 bases, J lost 3 bases, and 11 bases lay in between. Germline CDR1 is GTSNPN and CDR2 is SVGIG (reference sequence). CDR3 length: 13 residues. CDR3: CAWRAGRYYGYTF. The DNA for the CDR3 is TGTGCCTGGAGGGCAGGGAGGTACTATGGCTACACCTTC. Complete variable domain (other parts from reference TRBV30 and TRBJ1-2): SQTIHQWPATLVQPVGSPLSLECTVEGTSNPNLYWYRQAAGRGLQLLFYSVGIGQISSEVPQNLSASRPQDRQFILSSKKLLLSDSGFYLCAWRAGRYYGYTFGSGTRLTVV.

The chain couples TRBV25-1 to TRBJ1-1; TRBD1 matches 7 bases. Germline V gene lookup returns CDR1 MGHDK and CDR2 SYGVNS. V trimming: 4 bases; J trimming: 1 base; junction bases outside the gene matches: 3. This CDR3 spans 14 amino acids. The CDR3 loop reads CASSGQGWNTEAFF. Written as DNA, the CDR3 is TGTGCCAGCAGTGGACAGGGATGGAACACTGAAGCTTTCTTT.

The V and J genes are TRBV7-2 and TRBJ2-5; D is ambiguous. V was trimmed by 4 bases and J by 0 bases, leaving 12 bases between them. This CDR3 spans 15 amino acids. Germline assignment: CDR1 SGHTA and CDR2 FQGNSA. CDR3 sequence: CASSSKDWYQETQYF. The CDR3 DNA reads as TGTGCCAGCAGCTCCAAAGACTGGTACCAAGAGACCCAGTACTTC.

V is TRBV3-1 (or the pseudogene TRBV3-2) and J is TRBJ2-7, with 7 positions matching TRBD2. The CDR3 covers 16 residues. J lost 1 base, V lost 4 bases, and 10 bases had no gene match. In germline, CDR1 is LGHDT, CDR2 YNNKEL (reference sequence). The CDR3: CASSRWMGGSSYEQYF. CDR3 bases: TGTGCCAGCAGCCGGTGGATGGGGGGGTCTTCCTACGAGCAGTACTTC.

The chain is built from TRBV7-2 and TRBJ1-2; D gene uncertain. V was cut by 4 bases and J by 7 bases, with 19 bases left in between. From germline, CDR1 is SGHTA and CDR2 FQGNSA. The length of the CDR3 is 15 residues. The CDR3 spells CASSSDQTGAFGYTF. The CDR3 DNA is TGTGCCAGCAGCTCGGACCAAACGGGAGCTTTTGGCTACACCTTC.

This chain joins TRBV9 and TRBJ2-7; weak D call: TRBD2 (5 bases). Trimming removed 4 bases at V and 6 bases at J, with 8 bases between. CDR1 and CDR2 (germline): SGDLS, YYNGEE. The CDR3 has 11 amino acids. CDR3: CASSSDSEQYF. As DNA, the CDR3 is TGTGCCAGCAGCTCGGACTCCGAGCAGTACTTC.

The rearrangement links TRBV25-1 to TRBJ2-3; 8 bases are shared with TRBD2. Germline assignment: CDR1 MGHDK and CDR2 SYGVNS. The CDR3 loop spans 16 amino acids. V trimming: 5 bases; J trimming: 5 bases; junction bases outside the gene matches: 12. The CDR3: CASSSTHGGGGDTQYF. CDR3 bases: TGTGCCAGCAGTTCTACCCACGGGGGGGGAGGAGATACGCAGTATTTT.

Worth noting for this clone: This sample includes further DNA sequences coding for the same CDR3. V and J are TRBV18 and TRBJ1-1; no clear D gene. Germline V gene data show CDR1 as KGHSH and CDR2 as LQKENI. CDR3 size: 13 residues. Trimming cost V 3 bases and J 0 bases, with 5 bases left between them. CDR3 DNA: TGTGCCAGCTCACCTCCCATGAACACTGAAGCTTTCTTT. Translated, it gives CASSPPMNTEAFF.

J is TRBJ2-3 and V is TRBV5-1, with 7 bases identical to TRBD2. Germline V gives CDR1 SGHRS, CDR2 YFSETQ. CDR3 size: 17 residues. The V gene end was trimmed by 2 bases and the J gene end by 5 bases; junction bases not matched to a gene: 14. CDR3 coding DNA: TGCGCCAGCAGCTTATCGGGCGGAGGACGCGGGGGAGATACGCAGTATTTT. Encoded protein: CASSLSGGGRGGDTQYF.

The chain has TRBV7-6 and TRBJ2-5; maybe TRBD1 (6 bases). The germline V and J ends were trimmed by 2 bases and 1 base, with 14 bases remaining between them. Looked up from germline, CDR1 is SGHVS and CDR2 is FNYEAQ. The CDR3 loop spans 16 amino acids. The CDR3 here is CASSLTREGGQETQYF. DNA for the CDR3: TGTGCCAGCAGCTTAACCAGGGAAGGGGGCCAAGAGACCCAGTACTTC.

This chain connects TRBV5-6 to TRBJ1-5; 9 nucleotides match TRBD1. This CDR3 comprises 17 residues. Trimming took 4 bases from V and 0 from J; bases not matched to a gene: 8. Germline CDR1 reads SGHDT; CDR2 reads YYEEEE. CDR3 nucleotides: TGTGCCAGCAGCAGGGACAGGGCCCACTATAGCAATCAGCCCCAGCATTTT. It codes for CASSRDRAHYSNQPQHF.

The V call is TRBV5-1, the J call TRBJ2-2, with no clear D. This CDR3 is built from 14 residues. V gave up 0 bases and J gave up 4 bases, with 7 bases separating them. CDR1 and CDR2 from the germline V gene are SGHRS and YFSETQ. The DNA for the CDR3 is TGCGCCAGCAGCTTGGATTGGGCCACCGGGGAGCTGTTTTTT. Encoded protein: CASSLDWATGELFF. Variable domain in full (rest from reference TRBV5-1 and TRBJ2-2): KAGVTQTPRYLIKTRGQQVTLSCSPISGHRSVSWYQQTPGQGLQFLFEYFSETQRNKGNFPGRFSGRQFSNSRSEMNVSTLELGDSALYLCASSLDWATGELFFGEGSRLTVL.

The chain is built from TRBV4-1 and TRBJ2-5; the D is unclear. The CDR3 totals 13 residues. Germline V gives CDR1 MGHRA, CDR2 YSYEKL. V lost 0 bases and J 5 bases, leaving 7 bases between the germline ends. The CDR3 DNA reads TGCGCCAGCAGCCAAGAGTGGAGCGAGACCCAGTACTTC. Protein sequence: CASSQEWSETQYF.

The chain is built from TRBV5-1 and TRBJ1-3; TRBD1 might be the D (5 bases). Germline V gene data show CDR1 as SGHRS and CDR2 as YFSETQ. V dropped 2 bases and J dropped 0 bases, with 6 bases sitting between them. CDR3 length: 14 amino acids. CDR3 sequence (DNA): TGCGCCAGCAGCTTCGACAGCTCTGGAAACACCATATATTTT. This codes for CASSFDSSGNTIYF.